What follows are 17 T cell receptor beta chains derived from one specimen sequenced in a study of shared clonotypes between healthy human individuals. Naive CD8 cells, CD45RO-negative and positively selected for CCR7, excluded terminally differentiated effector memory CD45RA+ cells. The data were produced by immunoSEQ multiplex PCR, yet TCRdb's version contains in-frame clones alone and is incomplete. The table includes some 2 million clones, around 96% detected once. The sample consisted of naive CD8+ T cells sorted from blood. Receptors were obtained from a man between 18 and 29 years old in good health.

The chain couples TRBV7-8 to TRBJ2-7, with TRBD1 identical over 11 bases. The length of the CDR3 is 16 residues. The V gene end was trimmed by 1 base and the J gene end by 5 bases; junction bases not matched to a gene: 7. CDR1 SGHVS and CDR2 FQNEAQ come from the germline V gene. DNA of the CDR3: TGTGCCAGCAGCTTAGTTCCGGGACAGGGGGTCCACGAGCAGTACTTC. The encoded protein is CASSLVPGQGVHEQYF.

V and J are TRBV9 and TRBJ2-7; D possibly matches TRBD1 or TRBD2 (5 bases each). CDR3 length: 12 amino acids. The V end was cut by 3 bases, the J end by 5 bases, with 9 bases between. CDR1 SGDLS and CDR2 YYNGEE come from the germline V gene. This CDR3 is CASSGDADEQYF. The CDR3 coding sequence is TGTGCCAGCAGCGGGGACGCTGACGAGCAGTACTTC.

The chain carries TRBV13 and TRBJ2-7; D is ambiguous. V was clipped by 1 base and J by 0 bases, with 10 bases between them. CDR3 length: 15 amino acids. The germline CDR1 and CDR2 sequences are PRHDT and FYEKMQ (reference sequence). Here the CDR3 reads CASSLETGASYEQYF. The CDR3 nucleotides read TGTGCCAGCAGCTTAGAAACTGGTGCCTCCTACGAGCAGTACTTC.

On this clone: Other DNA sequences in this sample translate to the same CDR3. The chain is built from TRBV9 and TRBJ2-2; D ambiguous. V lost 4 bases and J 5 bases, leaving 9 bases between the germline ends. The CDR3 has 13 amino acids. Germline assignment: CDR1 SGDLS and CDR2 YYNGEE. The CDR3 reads CASSPEGTGELFF. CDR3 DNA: TGTGCCAGCAGCCCCGAAGGGACCGGGGAGCTGTTTTTT.

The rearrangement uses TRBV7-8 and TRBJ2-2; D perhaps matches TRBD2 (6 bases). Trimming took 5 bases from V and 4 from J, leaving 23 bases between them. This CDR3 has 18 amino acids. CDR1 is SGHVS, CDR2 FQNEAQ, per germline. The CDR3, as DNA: TGTGCCAGCAGCCCAGAATTAAGAGGGGAGGAGAGCACCGGGGAGCTGTTTTTT. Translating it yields CASSPELRGEESTGELFF.

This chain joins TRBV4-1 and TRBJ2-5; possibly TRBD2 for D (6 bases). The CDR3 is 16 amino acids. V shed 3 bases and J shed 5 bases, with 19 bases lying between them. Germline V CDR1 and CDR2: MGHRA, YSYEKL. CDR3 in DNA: TGCGCCAGCAGCCAGCGATTAGCCGGGACTGGGGAGACCCAGTACTTC. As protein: CASSQRLAGTGETQYF.

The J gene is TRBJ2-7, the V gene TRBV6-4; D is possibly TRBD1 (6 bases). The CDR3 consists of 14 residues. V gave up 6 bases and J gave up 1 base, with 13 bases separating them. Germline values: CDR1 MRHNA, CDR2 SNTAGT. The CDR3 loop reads CASRMDSTSYEQYF. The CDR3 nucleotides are TGTGCCAGCAGGATGGACAGTACTTCCTACGAGCAGTACTTC.

Written as DNA, the CDR3 is TGTGCCGGGGGGTACGGGGCCAACGTCCTGACTTTC. It encodes CAGGYGANVLTF. J is TRBJ2-6 and V is TRBV5-8, with a possible D match to TRBD2 (6 bases). The CDR3 is made up of 12 amino acids. Germline V CDR1 and CDR2: SGHTS, YDEGEE. The V end was cut by 10 bases, the J end by 4 bases, with 9 bases between.

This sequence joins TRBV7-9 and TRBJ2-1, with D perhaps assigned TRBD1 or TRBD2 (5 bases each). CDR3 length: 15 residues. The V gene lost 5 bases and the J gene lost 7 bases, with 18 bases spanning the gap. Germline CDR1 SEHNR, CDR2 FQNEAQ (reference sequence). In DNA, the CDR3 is TGTGCCAGCAGCCCAACCGGGACGAAATTTAATGAGCAGTTCTTC. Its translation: CASSPTGTKFNEQFF.

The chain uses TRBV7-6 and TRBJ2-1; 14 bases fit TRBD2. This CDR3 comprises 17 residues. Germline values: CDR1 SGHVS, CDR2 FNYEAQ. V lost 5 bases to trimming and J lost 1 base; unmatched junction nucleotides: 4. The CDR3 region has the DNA TGTGCCAGCAGCCCGGGACTAGCGGGAGCATCCTACAATGAGCAGTTCTTC. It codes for CASSPGLAGASYNEQFF.

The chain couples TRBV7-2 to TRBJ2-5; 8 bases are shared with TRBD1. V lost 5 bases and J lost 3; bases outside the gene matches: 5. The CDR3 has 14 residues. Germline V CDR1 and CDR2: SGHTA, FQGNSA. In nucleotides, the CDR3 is TGTGCCAGCAGCCTACCGACAGGGGAAGAGACCCAGTACTTC. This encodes CASSLPTGEETQYF.

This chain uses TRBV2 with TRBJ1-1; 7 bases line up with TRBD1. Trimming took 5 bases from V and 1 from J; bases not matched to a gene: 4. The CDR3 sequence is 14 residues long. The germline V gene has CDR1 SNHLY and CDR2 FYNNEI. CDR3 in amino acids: CASSPGQTNTEAFF. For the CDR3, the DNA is TGTGCCAGCAGTCCGGGACAGACGAACACTGAAGCTTTCTTT.

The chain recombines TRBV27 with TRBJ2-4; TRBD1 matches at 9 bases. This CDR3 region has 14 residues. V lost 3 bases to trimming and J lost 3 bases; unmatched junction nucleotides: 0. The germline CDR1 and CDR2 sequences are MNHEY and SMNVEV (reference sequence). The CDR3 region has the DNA TGTGCCAGCAGTTTGACAGGGGGCAAAAACATTCAGTACTTC. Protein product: CASSLTGGKNIQYF.

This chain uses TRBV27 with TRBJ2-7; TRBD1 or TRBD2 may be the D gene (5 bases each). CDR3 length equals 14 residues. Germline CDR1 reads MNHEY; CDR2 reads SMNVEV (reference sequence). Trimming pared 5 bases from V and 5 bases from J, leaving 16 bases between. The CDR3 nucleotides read TGTGCCAGCAGTCCCACCGGGGCGCAAGACGAGCAGTACTTC. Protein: CASSPTGAQDEQYF.

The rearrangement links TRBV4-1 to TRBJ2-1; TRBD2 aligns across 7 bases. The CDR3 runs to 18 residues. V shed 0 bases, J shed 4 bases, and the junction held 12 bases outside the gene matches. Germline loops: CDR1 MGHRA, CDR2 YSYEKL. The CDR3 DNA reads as TGCGCCAGCAGCCAAGATGAGGGTATTAGCGGGTATTACAATGAGCAGTTCTTC. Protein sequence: CASSQDEGISGYYNEQFF.

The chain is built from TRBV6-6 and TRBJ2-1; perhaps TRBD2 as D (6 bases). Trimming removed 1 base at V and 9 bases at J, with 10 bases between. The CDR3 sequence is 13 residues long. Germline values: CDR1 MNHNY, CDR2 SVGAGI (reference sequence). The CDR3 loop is CASSYYMTSEQFF. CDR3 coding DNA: TGTGCCAGCAGTTACTATATGACTAGTGAGCAGTTCTTC.

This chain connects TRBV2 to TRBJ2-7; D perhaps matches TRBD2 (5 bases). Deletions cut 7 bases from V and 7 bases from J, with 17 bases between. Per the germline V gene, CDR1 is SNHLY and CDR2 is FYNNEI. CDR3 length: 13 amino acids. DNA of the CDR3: TGTGCCAGCACAGACCTACGGGATCGGGAGCAGTACTTC. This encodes CASTDLRDREQYF.